These 8 T cell receptor beta chains came from one sample sequenced in a study of shared clonotypes between healthy human individuals. Profiling relied on immunoSEQ multiplex PCR, and the TCRdb table lists in-frame clones only, not all of them. The sample holds 450,000 to 600,000 clones, around 74% seen once. The sample taken for sequencing was PBMCs. These TCRs come from a woman in her 40s in good health. Some clones in this sample may be carry-over from other donors' samples.

This clone was seen a few times. The chain recombines TRBV20-1 with TRBJ1-5; no clear D gene. The CDR3 contains 11 residues. Germline-derived CDR1 and CDR2 are DFQATT and SNEGSKA (reference sequence). Trimming pared 7 bases from V and 1 base from J, leaving 5 bases between. This chain's CDR3 is CSVMSNQPQHF. CDR3 bases: TGCAGTGTAATGAGCAATCAGCCCCAGCATTTT.

The chain has TRBV7-2 and TRBJ2-2; D perhaps matches TRBD2 (6 bases). The CDR3 runs 16 residues. Germline CDR1 is SGHTA and CDR2 is FQGNSA. V was trimmed by 1 base and J by 5 bases, leaving 14 bases between them. CDR3 sequence reads: CASSLGVGSVTGELFF. The CDR3 DNA reads as TGTGCCAGCAGCTTAGGGGTCGGGAGTGTTACCGGGGAGCTGTTTTTT.

This clone has a single count. This chain links TRBV29-1 with TRBJ1-1; weak D call: TRBD1 (6 bases). This CDR3 is built from 16 residues. Germline CDR1 SQVTM, CDR2 ANQGSEA. Between the trimmed V and J ends, which lost 4 bases and 6 bases, there was a span of 24 bases. CDR3 nucleotide sequence: TGCAGCGTTGTGGCCCGCCTACTACAGGGAACGTCTGAAGCTTTCTTT. Translating gives CSVVARLLQGTSEAFF.

The gene calls are TRBV30 and TRBJ1-5; D is unclear. Germline lookup yields CDR1 GTSNPN and CDR2 SVGIG (reference sequence). The length of the CDR3 is 14 residues. V lost 0 bases, J lost 3 bases, and 9 bases lay in between. CDR3 coding DNA: TGTGCCTGGAGTGTACGCAGTTTCAATCAGCCCCAGCATTTT. Translating gives CAWSVRSFNQPQHF.

V usage is TRBV5-4 and J usage is TRBJ1-1, with 9 nucleotides matching TRBD1. The CDR3 covers 15 residues. Unmatched junction bases numbered 5, after V lost 0 bases and J lost 5 bases. CDR1 SGHNT and CDR2 YYREEE come from the germline V gene (reference sequence). CDR3 sequence: CASSLAPTGGTEAFF. DNA of the CDR3: TGTGCCAGCAGCTTGGCGCCGACAGGGGGTACTGAAGCTTTCTTT.

The chain links TRBV5-1 to TRBJ2-3; 10 bases line up with TRBD2. The CDR3 runs to 16 residues. Germline CDR1 reads SGHRS; CDR2 reads YFSETQ. V lost 3 bases and J lost 4; bases outside the gene matches: 8. The CDR3 nucleotides are TGCGCCAGCAGCTCCGGAGGCCTAGCGGGAGCAGATACGCAGTATTTT. Its protein product is CASSSGGLAGADTQYF.

This clone occurred once. V usage is TRBV7-2 and J usage is TRBJ2-1, with 9 bases identical to TRBD1. V shed 1 base and J 8 bases; nucleotides not matched to a gene: 6. The germline CDR1 and CDR2 sequences are SGHTA and FQGNSA. The CDR3 is 15 residues long. CDR3 residues: CASSLGDRVWDEQFF. The DNA of the CDR3 is TGTGCCAGCAGCTTAGGGGACAGGGTGTGGGATGAGCAGTTCTTC.

The chain employs TRBV7-8 and TRBJ2-2; tentatively, D is TRBD1 or TRBD2 (6 bases each). The CDR3 has 16 residues. Per germline, CDR1 SGHVS and CDR2 FQNEAQ. Trimming took off 2 bases at V and 5 bases at J, with 15 bases between the two ends. The CDR3, as DNA: TGTGCCAGCAGCTTAAATAGGGGGGAGAGAACCGGGGAGCTGTTTTTT. Translation gives CASSLNRGERTGELFF.